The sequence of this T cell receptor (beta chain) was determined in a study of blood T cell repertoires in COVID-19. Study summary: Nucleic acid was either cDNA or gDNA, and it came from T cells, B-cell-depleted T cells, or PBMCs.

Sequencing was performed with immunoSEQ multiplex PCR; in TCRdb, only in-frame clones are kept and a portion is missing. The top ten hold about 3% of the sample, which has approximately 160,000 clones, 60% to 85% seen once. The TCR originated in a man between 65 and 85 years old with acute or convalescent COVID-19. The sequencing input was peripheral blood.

CDR3 in amino acids: CASRPGSGELFF. In DNA form, the CDR3 reads TGCGCCAGCAGGCCAGGCTCCGGGGAGCTGTTTTTT. This chain uses TRBV23-1 with TRBJ2-2; no firm D call. TRBV23-1 is flagged as an ORF with uncertain function. Trimming pared 6 bases from V and 6 bases from J, leaving 8 bases between. The length of the CDR3 is 12 residues.